This T cell receptor beta chain derives from a study of shared clonotypes between healthy human individuals. Template for every sorted-subset replicate PCR totaled about 0.2 ug DNA, tens of thousands of T cell genomes. Produced via immunoSEQ multiplex PCR; TCRdb's table is partial and in-frame only. The sample carries over a million clones, more than 75% recorded once. Points from the study as a whole: Naive subsets tended to show greater estimated richness than memory subsets.

In regard to this clone: The antigen is undetermined.

HIV-negative, healthy adults without recent acute infections or vaccinations were the donors. The TCR originated in a man younger than 35 in good health. Some clones in this sample may be carry-over from other donors' samples. Sequencing was carried out using memory CD4+ T cells from PBMCs. The subset was: CD45RA-negative fraction.

Written as DNA, the CDR3 is TGTGCCAGCAGCATGACGGGGGCAACTAATGAAAAACTGTTTTTT. As protein: CASSMTGATNEKLFF. The genes are TRBV7-2 and TRBJ1-4, with a tentative D call TRBD1 (5 bases). CDR1 and CDR2 from the germline V gene are SGHTA and FQGNSA. The CDR3 is 15 amino acids. V lost 5 bases and J 0 bases, leaving 10 bases between the germline ends.